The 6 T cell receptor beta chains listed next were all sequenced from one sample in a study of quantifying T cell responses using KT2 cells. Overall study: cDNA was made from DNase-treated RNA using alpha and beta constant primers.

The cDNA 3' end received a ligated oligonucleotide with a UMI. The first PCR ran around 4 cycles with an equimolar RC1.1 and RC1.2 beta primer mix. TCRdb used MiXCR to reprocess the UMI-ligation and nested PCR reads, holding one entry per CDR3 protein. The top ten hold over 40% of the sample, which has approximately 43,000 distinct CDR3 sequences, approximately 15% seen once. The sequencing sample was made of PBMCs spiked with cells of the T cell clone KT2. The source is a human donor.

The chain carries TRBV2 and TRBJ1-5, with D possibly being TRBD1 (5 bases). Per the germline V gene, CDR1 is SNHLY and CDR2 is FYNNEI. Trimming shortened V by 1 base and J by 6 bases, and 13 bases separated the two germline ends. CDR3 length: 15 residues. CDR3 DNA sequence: TGTGCCAGCAGTGAAGACGGCTGGGGGGGTCAGCCCCAGCATTTT. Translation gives CASSEDGWGGQPQHF.

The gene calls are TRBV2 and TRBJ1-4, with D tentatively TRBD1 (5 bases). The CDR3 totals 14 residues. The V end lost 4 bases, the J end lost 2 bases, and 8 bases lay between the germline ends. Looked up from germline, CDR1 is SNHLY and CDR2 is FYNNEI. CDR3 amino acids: CASSGGSTNEKLFF. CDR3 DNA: TGTGCCAGCAGTGGGGGGTCCACTAATGAAAAACTGTTTTTT.

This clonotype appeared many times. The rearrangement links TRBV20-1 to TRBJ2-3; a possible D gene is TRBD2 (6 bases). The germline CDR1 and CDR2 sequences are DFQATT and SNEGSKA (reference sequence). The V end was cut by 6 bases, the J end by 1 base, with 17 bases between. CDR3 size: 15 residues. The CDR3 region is CSAIDAGTRTDTQYF. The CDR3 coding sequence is TGCAGTGCCATAGACGCCGGGACTCGCACAGATACGCAGTATTTT.

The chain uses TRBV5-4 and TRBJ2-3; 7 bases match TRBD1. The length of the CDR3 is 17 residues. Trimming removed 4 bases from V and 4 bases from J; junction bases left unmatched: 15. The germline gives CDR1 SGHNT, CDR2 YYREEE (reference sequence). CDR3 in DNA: TGTGCCAGCAGCCCCGCTCAGGGGGAGTCAACGGCAGATACGCAGTATTTT. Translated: CASSPAQGESTADTQYF.

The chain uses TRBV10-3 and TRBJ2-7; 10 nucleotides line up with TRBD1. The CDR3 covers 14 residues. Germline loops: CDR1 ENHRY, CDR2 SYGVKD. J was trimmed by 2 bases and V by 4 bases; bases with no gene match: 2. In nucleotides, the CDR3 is TGTGCCATCAGTGCCGGGACAGGGGCCTACGAGCAGTACTTC. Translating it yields CAISAGTGAYEQYF.

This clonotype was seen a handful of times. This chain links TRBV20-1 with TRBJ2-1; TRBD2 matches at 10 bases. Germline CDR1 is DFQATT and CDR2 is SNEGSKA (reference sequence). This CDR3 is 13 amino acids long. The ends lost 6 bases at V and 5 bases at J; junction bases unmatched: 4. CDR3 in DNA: TGCAGTGCAGATCTAGCGGGGGACAATGAGCAGTTCTTC. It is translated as CSADLAGDNEQFF.